Listed below are T cell receptor beta chains from one sample, sequenced in a study of T cells in localized non-small cell lung cancer. Libraries were prepared by immunoSEQ multiplex PCR; TCRdb keeps only in-frame clonotypes and omits some of them. Of some 4,600 clones listed, 85% to 95% were seen once; the top ten hold approximately 3%. Source: peripheral blood, taken before any cancer treatment. Every receptor here comes from a woman between 35 and 75 years old with stage I lung adenocarcinoma. Both conserved end residues are part of each CDR3. Part of the rows lack a size; the others show once, few, many or a class for expanded clones.

size,V,CDR3
NA,TRBV28,CASSPPEADMNTEAFF
NA,TRBV4-1,CASSQVAQPTYEQYF
NA,TRBV27,CASSLSGGGLAWEQYF
NA,TRBV9,CASSAITSLADTQYF
NA,TRBV11-2,CASTFHYYEQYF
NA,TRBV2,CASSDPGVYQPQHF
NA,TRBV6-5,CASEPGQGVHGGYTF
NA,TRBV29-1,CSVEEFDTNTEAFF
once,TRBV7-8,CASSLPEGEVVYNEKLFF
NA,TRBV20-1,CSYLGEKLFF
NA,TRBV27,CASRSLAHGADTEAFF
NA,TRBV5-6,CASSPARTPRVGMNTEAFF
few,TRBV25-1,CASSESIGLSDGYTF
NA,TRBV7-9,CASSLGQLNTEAFF
NA,TRBV5-4,CASSLGHQNTEAFF
once,TRBV6-4,CASSASRGSTDTQYF
NA,TRBV11-2,CATGANVLTF
NA,TRBV7-9,CASSPGISVDGYTF
NA,TRBV10-1,CASSGQAPAGIDTQYF
once,TRBV29-1,CSVEGTSVNYGYTF
NA,TRBV5-5,CASSPDPLSGNTIYF
NA,TRBV18,CASSPNNQPQHF
NA,TRBV7-7,CASSLAPVETQYF
large,TRBV5-1,CASSPDLTNTEAFF
NA,TRBV11-2,CASSFSDRNQPQHF
NA,TRBV6-4,CASSDSSDGGNTEAFF
NA,TRBV18,CASSPQEVNYYEQYF
NA,TRBV7-9,CASSFGRARNEQFF
NA,TRBV18,CASSPRTGYNEQFF
NA,TRBV5-1,CASFLGQGVLREEAFF
NA,TRBV6-1,CASSEGAGHSVDTEAFF
NA,TRBV12-5,CASGLVRDEQFF
NA,TRBV29-1,CSVEGGRETYNEQFF
NA,TRBV2,CASSDGAVRETQYF
once,TRBV5-1,CASSLALTTNEKLFF